Listed here are 11 T cell receptor beta chains from one sample, sequenced in a study of T cell changes during pregnancy in multiple sclerosis. The assay was immunoSEQ multiplex PCR, and TCRdb's table has in-frame clones only and misses some. The data hold 80,000 to 95,000 clones, with 93% observed a single time. Material: peripheral blood, obtained in the third trimester of pregnancy. The receptors were sampled from a female donor in good health, enrolled as a control in a pregnancy study.

V is TRBV19 and J is TRBJ2-4, with D possibly matching TRBD1 (6 bases). The CDR3 loop spans 14 amino acids. The germline V gene encodes CDR1 LNHDA and CDR2 SQIVND (reference sequence). V was trimmed by 6 bases and J by 5 bases, leaving 14 bases between them. This CDR3 is CASRRTDPENIQYF. In nucleotides, the CDR3 is TGTGCCAGTAGGCGGACAGATCCCGAAAACATTCAGTACTTC.

The gene calls are TRBV6-1 and TRBJ2-7; unclear D gene. V was clipped by 4 bases and J by 0 bases, with 10 bases between them. Germline assignment: CDR1 MNHNS and CDR2 SASEGT. CDR3 size: 14 residues. The CDR3 protein is CASSAAAFSYEQYF. CDR3 nucleotides: TGTGCCAGCAGTGCTGCGGCCTTCTCCTACGAGCAGTACTTC.

The chain links TRBV28 to TRBJ2-4; tentatively, D is TRBD2 (6 bases). The CDR3 has 13 amino acids. Germline V gives CDR1 MDHEN, CDR2 SYDVKM. Between the trimmed V and J ends, which lost 9 bases and 8 bases, there was a span of 17 bases. The CDR3 region has the DNA TGTGCCAGTATGCGGGACCAGTTTGACATTCAGTACTTC. It specifies CASMRDQFDIQYF.

This clone was counted once. J is TRBJ2-3 and V is TRBV5-1; the D gene is possibly TRBD1 (5 bases). Germline-derived CDR1 and CDR2 are SGHRS and YFSETQ. The CDR3 length is 14 residues. Trimming shortened V by 3 bases and J by 5 bases, and 13 bases separated the two germline ends. The CDR3 protein is CASSSTGVGDTQYF. In DNA, the CDR3 is TGCGCCAGCAGCTCCACAGGAGTAGGAGATACGCAGTATTTT.

V usage is TRBV5-6 and J usage is TRBJ2-4; tentatively, D is TRBD1 (6 bases). Trimming took off 1 base at V and 8 bases at J, with 13 bases between the two ends. CDR3 length equals 14 residues. The germline V gene encodes CDR1 SGHDT and CDR2 YYEEEE. CDR3: CASSLQGLLDIQYF. The CDR3 DNA is TGTGCCAGCAGCTTGCAGGGGTTGTTGGACATTCAGTACTTC.

V is TRBV7-2 and J is TRBJ2-1; unclear D gene. Trimming cost V 2 bases and J 4 bases, with 9 bases left between them. There are 14 residues in the CDR3. Germline loops: CDR1 SGHTA, CDR2 FQGNSA. CDR3 residues: CASSLRDTYNEQFF. CDR3 nucleotide sequence: TGTGCCAGCAGCTTACGAGACACGTACAATGAGCAGTTCTTC.

The chain combines TRBV15 with TRBJ1-1; 8 bases match TRBD1. The CDR3 sequence is 14 residues long. Germline V lookup: CDR1 LNHNV, CDR2 YYDKDF (reference sequence). Losses at the gene ends were 3 bases for V and 1 base for J; bases not matched to a gene: 1. This chain's CDR3 is CATSRDRANTEAFF. CDR3 DNA sequence: TGTGCCACCAGCAGGGACAGGGCGAACACTGAAGCTTTCTTT.

This clone was detected only once. CDR3 coding DNA: TGTGCCAGCATGAACGGGGTGTTTCCTTGGCCCCTCTACGAGCAGTACTTC. It encodes CASMNGVFPWPLYEQYF. This chain links TRBV27 with TRBJ2-7; possible D gene TRBD2, 5 bases. CDR1 and CDR2 (germline): MNHEY, SMNVEV (reference sequence). The V end lost 7 bases, the J end lost 3 bases, and 25 bases lay between the germline ends. CDR3 length: 17 amino acids.

The chain combines TRBV28 with TRBJ1-5; TRBD1 might be the D (5 bases). The CDR3 contains 17 residues. V was clipped by 6 bases and J by 0 bases, with 18 bases between them. Germline CDR1 is MDHEN and CDR2 is SYDVKM. CDR3 DNA sequence: TGTGCCAGCAGCTGGGGATTAGACAGCTATAGCAATCAGCCCCAGCATTTT. This translates into CASSWGLDSYSNQPQHF.

The chain joins TRBV5-1 to TRBJ2-7; 8 bases line up with TRBD2. Germline CDR1 reads SGHRS; CDR2 reads YFSETQ. Losses at the gene ends were 0 bases for V and 2 bases for J; bases not matched to a gene: 4. The CDR3 extends over 15 amino acids. In DNA form, the CDR3 reads TGCGCCAGCAGCTTGGCCGGGGGGGCCGCCTACGAGCAGTACTTC. It yields the protein CASSLAGGAAYEQYF.

This clone was counted once. The chain links TRBV13 to TRBJ2-7, with a possible D match to TRBD1 (6 bases). The CDR3 totals 14 residues. Per germline, CDR1 PRHDT and CDR2 FYEKMQ (reference sequence). Trimming shortened V by 1 base and J by 3 bases, and 10 bases separated the two germline ends. CDR3 residues: CASSLDRVDYEQYF. The CDR3 DNA is TGTGCCAGCAGCTTAGACAGGGTGGACTACGAGCAGTACTTC.